This T cell receptor (beta chain) came from a study of cytomegalovirus exposure and HLA in healthy donors (dated by TCRdb to about 2017). Concerning the study at large: An earlier analysis of approximately 550 of the donors reported 250 to 300 Gb of sequence data and approximately 110 million unique TCR beta sequences from about 200 million T cells. Every repertoire in the discovery cohort had been generated on one and the same sequencing platform. On average, around 240,000 unique TCR beta nucleotide sequences were sequenced per donor among about 400 genotyped donors of the cohort, with roughly 18% of those sequences being non-productive. An early release covering around 630 HLA-typed donors comprised about 310 gigabases of sequencing data and around 86 million unique TCR sequences. In the later analysis, no new phenotypic data were used to find candidate immune exposures; instead, reliance was placed on TCR beta sequences and their occurrence across donors. Using immunosequencing, the study profiled T cell repertoires from fewer than 700 subjects and related those repertoires to cytomegalovirus serostatus. A later analysis re-analyzed previously published TCR beta repertoires from hundreds of donors and added high-resolution HLA genotyping to study TCR occurrence patterns. Class I and class II HLA loci were covered by the typing at four-digit resolution. An earlier analysis of roughly 600 of the donors used high-throughput TCR beta sequencing to judge whether each TCR beta V gene segment behaved as functional or pseudogenic. Donor age, sex, ethnicity and CMV serostatus were collected together with the repertoire data. The aim of the study was to test whether cataloging public T cell receptors could identify signatures of past pathogen exposure. To predict cytomegalovirus infection status, the study combined high-throughput TCR immunosequencing, statistical association of individual TCRs with disease status, and machine learning. A later genetic analysis used genome-wide SNP genotypes for about three fifths of the 666 donors, treating that subset as a discovery cohort. Four or five DR-DQ haplotypes were handled as single units for association and clustering, since linkage in the cohort was strong. Typing coverage varied by locus: roughly 629-640 donors for A, B, C, DRB1 and DQB1; roughly 510 for DQA1; more than 600 for DPA1; approximately 450 for DPB1. Besides the first cohort of around 670 subjects, a separate validation cohort made up of 120 different subjects was used. Of the 398 genotyped donors, approximately 80% fell in the genetic ancestry cluster associated with self-reported Caucasian donors.

A note on this clone: Its antigen specificity is not known. No base quality values were provided; no much bigger clone lies one nucleotide off.

The library was obtained by the immunoSEQ multiplex PCR assay. The multiplex PCR relied on a mix of 60 forward primers for TCR Vbeta segments and 13 reverse primers for TCR Jbeta segments. Amplification of the CDR3 region of rearranged TCR beta genes was performed with a multiplex PCR assay on genomic DNA. The amplified TCR beta libraries were sequenced on the Illumina HiSeq System as 87-base-pair reads. The paper's processing steps were these. A later analysis tallied some 79 million unique TCR beta chains across the 650 to 750 repertoires, and approximately 11 million of those chains were shared by two or more donors. A nearest-neighbor algorithm error-corrected the raw reads and collapsed the reads into unique sequences, merging closely related sequences to remove PCR and sequencing errors. V, D and J gene segments were assigned by aligning CDR3 sequences to IMGT reference sequences. Each retained sequence needed at least a six-nucleotide match to both a V gene segment and a J gene segment. Rearrangements were called productive when the CDR3 lacked stop codons and stayed in frame with V and J; all others were non-productive. Following IMGT convention, CDR3 was defined as the stretch from the second conserved V-encoded cysteine up to the conserved J-encoded phenylalanine. The earlier analysis of approximately 590 of the donors excluded any sequence lacking an unambiguous match to a single V gene segment. An earlier analysis of 587 of the donors called V segments functional above 56.7% productive rearrangements and segregating when the between-donor standard deviation exceeded 5%. To diagnose cytomegalovirus status from the catalog of TCR beta chain sequences, a statistical classification framework was built. In a later analysis, V and J genes were assigned by comparing TCR nucleotide sequences against IMGT/GENE-DB human TR gene sequences. A later analysis assigned CDR3 sequences and most-parsimonious VDJ recombination scenarios with the TCRdist pipeline. In a later analysis, each TCR beta chain was defined by its CDR3 amino acid sequence together with its V-gene family, and reads without a unique V-gene family were excluded. As a way to deal with suspected cross-contamination and a sequencing artifact, a later analysis dropped approximately 570 nucleotide sequences that were highly shared and had low generation probability. In a later analysis, a clonal expansion index was calculated for each public chain from normalized within-repertoire ranks of inferred template counts. In a later analysis, generation probabilities were computed with a VDJ recombination model fitted to out-of-frame rearrangements, and the resulting probabilities were checked against IGoR. In a later analysis, hypergeometric tests were used to score TCR-TCR, TCR-HLA and TCR-CMV co-occurrence, with a repertoire-size bias correction applied to TCR pairs. To estimate false discovery rates, a later analysis permuted the HLA or CMV assignments 20 times. In a later analysis, co-occurring TCRs were grouped using DBSCAN, with TCRdist sequence similarity added in when clustering inside HLA-allele-positive subsets. Repertoires with fewer than 30,000 or more than 120,000 public chains, plus five repertoires with anomalous nucleotide sharing, were excluded from co-occurrence clustering. TCRdb took this table from immuneACCESS and kept in-frame rearrangements with V and J called. Such tables lack part of the clones; where checked against another copy, unresolved V genes explain under half of the gap, and the rest is unexplained. V, J and clone size derive from that table, while D and trimming were established from the DNA sequence. The sample has some 110,000 clones on record, around 15% of them singletons. The ten largest clonotypes hold more than 0.8% of the sample.

V loses 0 bases of germline sequence and J loses 3 bases, and the interval between the two ends is 7 bases. The germline V gene sets CDR1 to SGHRS and CDR2 to YFSETQ. Reading from cysteine to phenylalanine, the CDR3 counts 13 amino acids. CDR3 DNA is the only sequence kept; it has 39 bases, read in frame from the first base. Beyond this particular receptor, the publication reports: Because the 87-base-pair reads could not distinguish some IMGT-functional V segments, including TRBV6-2 and TRBV6-3, those segments were excluded. The only immune exposure information available for the cohort was CMV serostatus. A cluster of highly shared sequence variants was judged likely to be a technical artifact of the sequencing pipeline. A later analysis associated some 17,000 TCR beta sequences with specific HLA alleles at a false discovery rate of 0.05. An earlier analysis of roughly 570 of the donors showed that most TCR beta V segments appeared in productive rearrangements either about 87% or about 30% of the time, which broadly matched IMGT annotations. When HLA alleles, especially DR and DQ, strongly co-occurred, TCR associations were difficult to assign to individual alleles. V-gene and J-gene trimming of TCR beta chains was associated with a missense DCLRE1C variant in a later genetic analysis, and the association was replicated in an independent cohort. A later analysis found that most CMV-associated TCR beta chains appeared HLA-restricted, with HLA associations seemingly driven largely by CMV exposure. In a later analysis, the rate of TCR association differed among HLA loci, with DRB1 alleles having the most associated TCRs and HLA-C alleles having the fewest. A later analysis found that HLA-associated TCR beta chains were more clonally expanded and had lower generation probabilities than equally common non-associated chains. Because HLA typing was unavailable for some donors at each locus, only the typed subset was used in association tests. The classifier was reported to diagnose cytomegalovirus status with high specificity and sensitivity in both the original and validation cohorts. While some public TCRs were present in many individuals, most TCR sequences turned up only very rarely across donors. A further reported finding was that TCR beta sequences accurately predicted the HLA-A and HLA-B alleles for most subjects in the first cohort. A total of fewer than 200 TCR beta chains were listed by the study as associated with cytomegalovirus. Because counts were too low, some 17 rarely observed V segments, including chromosome 9 orphons, were left out of the earlier analysis of roughly 600 of the donors. A later analysis reported that several top co-occurrence clusters appeared linked to parvovirus B19, influenza, CMV and Epstein-Barr virus. In this cohort, only TCR beta chains were sequenced, and detectable features were limited by the absence of alpha or paired-chain data. Correlated functional status among segregating V segments might be attributable to linkage disequilibrium, but an unknown experimental factor could not be ruled out. Compared with the 666-donor mean, donors in an Asian-associated ancestry cluster had fewer N-insertions in productive TCRs, according to a later genetic analysis. In vitro tests confirmed that a few of the cytomegalovirus-associated TCR beta chains recognize cytomegalovirus antigens. According to the authors, the approach could potentially be generalized to other disease states and immunological phenotypes. The presence/absence analyses assumed that sequencing depth was roughly uniform across donors, and that assumption may not be true.

The cohort consisted of hundreds of healthy bone marrow donors. All cohort members were sampled while nominally healthy, although unrecorded immune exposures were likely present. The donor was CMV seronegative and belonged to the group of several hundred seronegative cohort members. Every donor gave a peripheral blood sample, and the peripheral blood mononuclear cells from that sample were used for TCR beta sequencing. The Qiagen DNeasy Blood Extraction Kit was used to extract genomic DNA from the blood cell samples. The receptor's source is a female donor in good health and CMV-seronegative. This sequence uses TRBV5-1 and TRBJ2-7; the D gene is unclear. The specimen was PBMCs. Read as DNA, the sequence is TGCGCCAGCAGCTTGGGGCAGGACTACGAGCAGTACTTC. The translation is CASSLGQDYEQYF.